The clone carrying this T cell receptor beta chain was seen more than once but under ten times. The antigen is undetermined. The same CDR3 arises from other DNA sequences in this sample as well. The sample belongs to a study of cytomegalovirus exposure and HLA in healthy donors. Study overall: There were some 120 million unique TCR beta sequences, drawn from 150 million to 200 million T cells, in an earlier analysis. Study-wide points: Roughly even sequencing depth across donors was the assumption behind the presence/absence analyses. A missense variant in DCLRE1C was later tied to TCR beta V- and J-gene trimming.

Trimming removed 1 base from V and 0 bases from J, with 11 bases in between. This CDR3 comprises 16 residues. Looked up from germline, CDR1 is LGHNA and CDR2 is YNFKEQ. This PCR relied on a set of 60 Vbeta primers and 13 Jbeta primers. Assay used: immunoSEQ multiplex PCR; TCRdb lists only in-frame clones, some missing. The data show about 180,000 clones, 65% to 85% seen once. The TCR sequence derives from a woman aged 50 to 60 in good health and CMV-seropositive. The genes are TRBV4-2 and TRBJ2-3, with no clear D. Sequences were obtained from PBMCs. The CDR3 region is CASSQVSGGSTDTQYF. DNA of the CDR3: TGTGCCAGCAGCCAAGTTTCGGGTGGAAGCACAGATACGCAGTATTTT.